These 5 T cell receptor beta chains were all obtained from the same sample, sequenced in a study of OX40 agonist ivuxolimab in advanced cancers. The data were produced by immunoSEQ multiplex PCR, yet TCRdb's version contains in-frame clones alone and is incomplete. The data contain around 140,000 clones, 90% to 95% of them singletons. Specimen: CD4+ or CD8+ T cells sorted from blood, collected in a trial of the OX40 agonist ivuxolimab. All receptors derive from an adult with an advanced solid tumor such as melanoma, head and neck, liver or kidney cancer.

The CDR3 sequence is CASSAPFRDGTYEQYF. The CDR3 DNA reads as TGTGCCAGCAGCGCACCTTTCCGGGACGGAACCTACGAGCAGTACTTC. The chain employs TRBV7-2 and TRBJ2-7; possibly TRBD1 or TRBD2 for D (5 bases each). The CDR3 totals 16 residues. Trimming left V 5 bases short and J 2 bases short, with 19 bases between. From germline, CDR1 is SGHTA and CDR2 FQGNSA.

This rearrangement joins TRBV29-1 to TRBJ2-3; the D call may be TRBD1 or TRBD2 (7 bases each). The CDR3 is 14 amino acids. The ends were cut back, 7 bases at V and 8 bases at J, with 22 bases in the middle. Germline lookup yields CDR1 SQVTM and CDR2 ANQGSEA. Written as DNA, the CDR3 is TGCAGCGCCCCAGGGGGTAGCGGGCCCGGTACGCAGTATTTT. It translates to CSAPGGSGPGTQYF.

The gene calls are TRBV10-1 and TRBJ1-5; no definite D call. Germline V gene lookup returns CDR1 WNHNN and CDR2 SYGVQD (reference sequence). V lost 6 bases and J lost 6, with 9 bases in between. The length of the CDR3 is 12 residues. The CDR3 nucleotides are TGCGCCAGCAGAAGGGAGAGTCAGCCCCAGCATTTT. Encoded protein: CASRRESQPQHF.

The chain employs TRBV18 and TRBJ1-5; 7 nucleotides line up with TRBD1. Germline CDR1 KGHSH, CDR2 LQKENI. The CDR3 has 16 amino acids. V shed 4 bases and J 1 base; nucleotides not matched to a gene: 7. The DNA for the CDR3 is TGTGCCAGCTCACAGAGGACAGGTCAGAGCAATCAGCCCCAGCATTTT. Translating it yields CASSQRTGQSNQPQHF. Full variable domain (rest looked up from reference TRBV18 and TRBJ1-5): NAGVMQNPRHLVRRRGQEARLRCSPMKGHSHVYWYRQLPEEGLKFMVYLQKENIIDESGMPKERFSAEFPKEGPSILRIQQVVRGDSAAYFCASSQRTGQSNQPQHFGDGTRLSIL.

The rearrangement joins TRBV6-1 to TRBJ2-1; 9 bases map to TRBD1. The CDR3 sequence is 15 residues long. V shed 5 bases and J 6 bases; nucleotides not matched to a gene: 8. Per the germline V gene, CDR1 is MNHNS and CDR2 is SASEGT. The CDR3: CASSRTGVGSNEQFF. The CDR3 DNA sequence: TGTGCCAGCAGTAGGACAGGGGTCGGCTCCAATGAGCAGTTCTTC.